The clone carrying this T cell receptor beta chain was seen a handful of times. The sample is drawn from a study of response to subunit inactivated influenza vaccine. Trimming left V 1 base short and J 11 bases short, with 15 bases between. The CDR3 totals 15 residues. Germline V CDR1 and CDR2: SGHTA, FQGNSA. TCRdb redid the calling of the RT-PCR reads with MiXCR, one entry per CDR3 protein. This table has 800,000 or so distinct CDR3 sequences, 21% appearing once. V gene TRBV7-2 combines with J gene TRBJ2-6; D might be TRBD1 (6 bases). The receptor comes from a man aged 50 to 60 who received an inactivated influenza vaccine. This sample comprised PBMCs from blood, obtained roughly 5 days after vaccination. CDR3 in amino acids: CASSLGSGAFDVLTF. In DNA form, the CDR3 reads TGTGCCAGCAGCTTAGGGTCAGGGGCGTTCGACGTCCTGACTTTC.